The sequence of this TCR beta chain was determined in a study of cytotoxic CD8 clonotypes in ibrutinib-treated CLL. Measured with immunoSEQ multiplex PCR; TCRdb has only the in-frame clones, and not every one. The sample has about 130,000 clones, approximately 80% seen once. Cryopreserved PBMCs supplied about 1.8 micrograms of genomic DNA for TCR beta libraries. Findings and caveats of the study: Few clonotypes were public, and these shrank or held steady under treatment. Sampling times (in sustained-remission versus progressing patients) were not the same. Age-matched healthy donor levels were exceeded by baseline clonality, which tracked circulating CD8+ T-cell counts.

Comment on this clone: The antigen is undetermined.

The sample here was PBMCs, taken after 24 months of ibrutinib treatment. This clonotype was sampled from a human donor with chronic lymphocytic leukemia.

CDR3 sequence: CASGRGPGANVLTF. CDR3 nucleotides: TGTGCCAGTGGCAGGGGACCTGGGGCCAACGTCCTGACTTTC. The V and J genes are TRBV13 and TRBJ2-6; a weak D match, TRBD1 (6 bases). Germline V gene data show CDR1 as PRHDT and CDR2 as FYEKMQ (reference sequence). V was clipped by 9 bases and J by 2 bases, with 11 bases between them. The CDR3 contains 14 residues.